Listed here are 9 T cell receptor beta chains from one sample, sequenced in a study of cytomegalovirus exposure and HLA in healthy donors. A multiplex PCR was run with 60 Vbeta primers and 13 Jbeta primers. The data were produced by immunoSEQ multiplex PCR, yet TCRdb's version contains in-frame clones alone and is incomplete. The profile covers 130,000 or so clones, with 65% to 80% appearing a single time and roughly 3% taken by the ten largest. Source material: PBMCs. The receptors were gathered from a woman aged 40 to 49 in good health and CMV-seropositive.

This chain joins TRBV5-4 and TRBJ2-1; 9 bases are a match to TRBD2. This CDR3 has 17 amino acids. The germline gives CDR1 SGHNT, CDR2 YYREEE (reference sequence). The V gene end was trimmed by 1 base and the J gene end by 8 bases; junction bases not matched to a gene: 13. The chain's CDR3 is CASSLPAGGGTSHEQFF. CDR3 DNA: TGTGCCAGCAGCTTGCCGGCGGGGGGGGGAACTTCCCATGAGCAGTTCTTC. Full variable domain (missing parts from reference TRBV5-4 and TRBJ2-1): ETGVTQSPTHLIKTRGQQVTLRCSSQSGHNTVSWYQQALGQGPQFIFQYYREEENGRGNFPPRFSGLQFPNYSSELNVNALELDDSALYLCASSLPAGGGTSHEQFFGPGTRLTVL.

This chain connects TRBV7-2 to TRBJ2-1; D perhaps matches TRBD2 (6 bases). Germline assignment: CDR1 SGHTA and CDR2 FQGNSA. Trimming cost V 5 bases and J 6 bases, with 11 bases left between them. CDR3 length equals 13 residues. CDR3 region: CASSLPSVNEQFF. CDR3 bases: TGTGCCAGCAGCCTACCTAGCGTCAATGAGCAGTTCTTC.

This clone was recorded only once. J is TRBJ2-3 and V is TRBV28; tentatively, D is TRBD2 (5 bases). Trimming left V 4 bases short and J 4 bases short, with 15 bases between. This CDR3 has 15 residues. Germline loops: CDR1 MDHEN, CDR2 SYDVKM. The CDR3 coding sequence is TGTGCCAGCAGTTCGATCGGACTCGGGCCAGATACGCAGTATTTT. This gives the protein CASSSIGLGPDTQYF.

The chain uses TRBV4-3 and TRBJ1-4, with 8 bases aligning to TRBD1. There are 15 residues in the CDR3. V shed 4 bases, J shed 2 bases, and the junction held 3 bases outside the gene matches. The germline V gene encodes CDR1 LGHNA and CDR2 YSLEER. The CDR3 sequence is CASSLGQGTNEKLFF. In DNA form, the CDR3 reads TGCGCCAGCAGCCTAGGACAGGGCACTAATGAAAAACTGTTTTTT.

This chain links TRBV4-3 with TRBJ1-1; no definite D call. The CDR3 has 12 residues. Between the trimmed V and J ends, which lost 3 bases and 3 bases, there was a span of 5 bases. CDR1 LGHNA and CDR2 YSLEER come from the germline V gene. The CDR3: CASSQSHTEAFF. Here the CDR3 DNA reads TGCGCCAGCAGCCAGAGCCACACTGAAGCTTTCTTT.

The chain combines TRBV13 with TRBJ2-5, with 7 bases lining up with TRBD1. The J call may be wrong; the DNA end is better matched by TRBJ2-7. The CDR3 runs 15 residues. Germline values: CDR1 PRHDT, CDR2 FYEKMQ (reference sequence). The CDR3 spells CASSLDRDRTYEQYF. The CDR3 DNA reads TGTGCCAGCAGCTTAGACCGGGACAGAACCTACGAGCAGTACTTC.

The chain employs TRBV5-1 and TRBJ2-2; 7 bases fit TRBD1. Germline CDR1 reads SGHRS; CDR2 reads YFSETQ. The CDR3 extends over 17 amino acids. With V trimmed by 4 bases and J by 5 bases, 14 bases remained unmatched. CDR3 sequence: CASSPRQGRVGTGELFF. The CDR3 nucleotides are TGCGCCAGCAGCCCTCGACAGGGCCGGGTTGGGACCGGGGAGCTGTTTTTT.

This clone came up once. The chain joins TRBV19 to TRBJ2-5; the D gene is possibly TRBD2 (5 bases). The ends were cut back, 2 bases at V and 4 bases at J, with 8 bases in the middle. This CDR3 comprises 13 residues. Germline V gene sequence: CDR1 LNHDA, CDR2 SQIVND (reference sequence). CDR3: CASSILGAETQYF. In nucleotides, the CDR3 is TGTGCCAGTAGTATACTGGGAGCAGAGACCCAGTACTTC.

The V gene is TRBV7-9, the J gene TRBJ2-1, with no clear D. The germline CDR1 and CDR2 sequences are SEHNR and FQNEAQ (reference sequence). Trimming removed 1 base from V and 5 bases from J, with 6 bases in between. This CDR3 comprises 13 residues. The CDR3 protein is CASSLGVDNEQFF. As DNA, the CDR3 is TGTGCCAGCAGCTTAGGCGTAGACAATGAGCAGTTCTTC.